The following is a T cell receptor beta chain sequence with its context. This CDR3 has 15 residues. Germline assignment: CDR1 KGHSH and CDR2 LQKENI. The V end was cut by 2 bases, the J end by 1 base, with 11 bases between. This sample stems from a study of early T cells in non-severe SARS-CoV-2 infection. Each CDR3 protein gets one entry after TCRdb re-called the 5' RACE reads with MiXCR. The sample includes 26,000 or so distinct CDR3 sequences, just over 4% seen only once; the top ten take approximately 6.2%. The TCR sequence derives from an adult who was a healthcare worker with PCR-confirmed SARS-CoV-2 infection or an uninfected control (not recorded which). The chain employs TRBV18 and TRBJ2-5; a possible D gene is TRBD1 (6 bases). The sample comprised whole blood. CDR3 bases: TGTGCCAGCTCACCATTAGCCAGGGGCCAAGAGACCCAGTACTTC. As protein: CASSPLARGQETQYF. The complete variable domain, with remaining parts taken from reference TRBV18 and TRBJ2-5, reads NAGVMQNPRHLVRRRGQEARLRCSPMKGHSHVYWYRQLPEEGLKFMVYLQKENIIDESGMPKERFSAEFPKEGPSILRIQQVVRGDSAAYFCASSPLARGQETQYFGPGTRLLVL.